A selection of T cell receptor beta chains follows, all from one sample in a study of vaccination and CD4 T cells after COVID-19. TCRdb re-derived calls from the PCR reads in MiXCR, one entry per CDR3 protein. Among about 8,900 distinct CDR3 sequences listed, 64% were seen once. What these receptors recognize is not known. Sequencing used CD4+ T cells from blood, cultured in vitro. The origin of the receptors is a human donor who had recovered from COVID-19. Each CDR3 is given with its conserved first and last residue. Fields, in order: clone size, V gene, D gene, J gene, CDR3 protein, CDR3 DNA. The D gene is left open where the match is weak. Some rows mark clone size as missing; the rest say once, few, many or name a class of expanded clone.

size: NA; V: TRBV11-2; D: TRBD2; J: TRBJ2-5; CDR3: CASSLGGTIRETQYF; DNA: TGTGCCAGCAGCTTAGGTGGGACTATCCGGGAGACCCAGTACTTC
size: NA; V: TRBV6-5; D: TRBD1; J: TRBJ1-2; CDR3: CASSYLGWTGADYGYTF; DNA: TGTGCCAGCAGTTACCTCGGTTGGACAGGGGCGGACTATGGCTACACCTTC
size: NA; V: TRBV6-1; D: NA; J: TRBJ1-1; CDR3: CASSGVNTEAFF; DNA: TGTGCCAGCAGCGGCGTAAACACTGAAGCTTTCTTT
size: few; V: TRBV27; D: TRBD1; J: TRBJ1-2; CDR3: CASRGVQGRYGYTF; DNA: TGTGCCAGCAGGGGAGTACAGGGGCGCTATGGCTACACCTTC
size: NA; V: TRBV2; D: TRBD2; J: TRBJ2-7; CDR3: CASSELAGGGDEQYF; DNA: TGTGCCAGCAGTGAATTAGCGGGAGGGGGGGACGAGCAGTACTTC
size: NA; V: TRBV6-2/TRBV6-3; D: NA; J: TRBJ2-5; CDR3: CASSPLYQETQYF; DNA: TGTGCCAGCAGCCCCTTGTACCAAGAGACCCAGTACTTC
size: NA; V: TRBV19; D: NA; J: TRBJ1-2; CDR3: CASSIATNYGYTF; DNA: TGTGCCAGTAGTATAGCAACTAACTATGGCTACACCTTC
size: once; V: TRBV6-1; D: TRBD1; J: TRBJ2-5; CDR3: CASSRQGGETQYF; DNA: TGTGCCAGCAGTCGACAGGGGGGGGAGACCCAGTACTTC
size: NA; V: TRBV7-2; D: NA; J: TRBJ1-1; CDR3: CASSLVGETEAFF; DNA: TGTGCCAGCAGCTTAGTGGGGGAAACTGAAGCTTTCTTT
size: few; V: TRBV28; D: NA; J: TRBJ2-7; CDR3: CASRPGQYFDVILHEQYF; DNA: TGTGCCAGCAGACCCGGACAGTATTTCGATGTGATCTTGCACGAGCAGTACTTC
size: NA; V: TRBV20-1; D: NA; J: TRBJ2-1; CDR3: CSASWQIYNEQFF; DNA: TGCAGTGCTAGCTGGCAGATCTACAATGAGCAGTTCTTC
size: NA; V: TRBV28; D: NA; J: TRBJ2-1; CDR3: CASTQFLGEQFF; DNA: TGTGCCAGCACCCAGTTTCTCGGTGAGCAGTTCTTC
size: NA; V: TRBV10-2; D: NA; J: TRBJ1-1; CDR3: CASSGRQFNTEAFF; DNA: TGCGCCAGCAGCGGCAGACAGTTTAACACTGAAGCTTTCTTT
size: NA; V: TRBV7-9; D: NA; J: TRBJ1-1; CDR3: CASSLFGKTSEAFF; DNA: TGTGCCAGCAGCTTATTCGGCAAAACTTCTGAAGCTTTCTTT
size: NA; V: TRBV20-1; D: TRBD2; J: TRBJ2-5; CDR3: CSAARLARETQYF; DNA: TGCAGTGCTGCCCGACTAGCGAGGGAGACCCAGTACTTC
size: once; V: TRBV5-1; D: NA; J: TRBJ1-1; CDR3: CASLIGPMNTEAFF; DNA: TGCGCCAGCCTAATTGGACCCATGAACACTGAAGCTTTCTTT
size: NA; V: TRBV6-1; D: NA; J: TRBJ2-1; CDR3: CASETAYNEQFF; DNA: TGTGCCAGTGAGACGGCCTACAATGAGCAGTTCTTC
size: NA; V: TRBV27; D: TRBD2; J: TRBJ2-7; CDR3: CASSLLSGSYEQYF; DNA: TGTGCCAGCAGTTTATTGAGCGGGAGCTACGAGCAGTACTTC